This TCR beta chain was recovered during a study of CD8 T cells in ankylosing spondylitis. Whole-study results and caveats: Prior literature has documented some motif variants in synovial fluid and blood from reactive arthritis. There was a TCR beta motif, made of roughly eight highly homologous variants, that appeared characteristic of ankylosing spondylitis blood.

For TCR beta, libraries came from quantitative 5'-RACE with molecular barcodes. TCRdb processed the 5' RACE reads anew with MiXCR; each CDR3 protein has one entry. This table holds approximately 150,000 distinct CDR3 sequences, roughly 34% found once. The V end lost 2 bases, the J end lost 4 bases, and 15 bases lay between the germline ends. The CDR3 consists of 15 residues. CDR1 and CDR2 from the germline V gene are SGHTS and YDEGEE. With respect to this clonotype: Its specificity is unknown.

The sequenced sample was synovial fluid, either unsorted or a sorted T cell fraction (not recorded which). This chain connects TRBV5-8 to TRBJ1-1; tentative D call: TRBD1 (5 bases). This receptor was taken from a male donor with ankylosing spondylitis. As DNA, the CDR3 is TGTGCCAGCAGCTTAAGGGGAGTGAAGGTCACTGAAGCTTTCTTT. Translation gives CASSLRGVKVTEAFF.